This T cell receptor (beta chain) emerged from a study of identical twins. Study results and caveats: Invariant MAIT and iNKT cells may have partly biased zero-insertion analyses. Carriage of fewer insertions was seen in abundant cord blood beta clonotypes, whereas memory repertoires showed none.

Each CDR3 protein is one row after TCRdb ran MiXCR on the 5' RACE reads. The sample has about 790,000 distinct CDR3 sequences; about 18% are singletons. This clonotype has only a few counts. The antigen remains unidentified. CDR3 length: 14 amino acids. Trimming cost V 7 bases and J 3 bases; bases outside gene matches: 5. This same sample was also part of a study on T cells expressing NK-cell markers. From that second work: Dominant NKG2C+ clonotypes were found to form about 1.0-7.5% of CD8+ T cells in 5 or 6 donors. Leadership of the CD3+CD56-NKG2C+ fraction also belonged to these clonotypes in a handful of donors.

The rearrangement joins TRBV12-3 or TRBV12-4 to TRBJ2-3; 9 positions agree with TRBD1. The sequenced sample consisted of PBMCs. This TCR was sampled from a woman aged 18-29 years in good health. For the CDR3, the DNA is TGTGCCAGCACCCGAGGACAGGGGACAGATACGCAGTATTTT. Amino acid sequence: CASTRGQGTDTQYF.